This TCR beta chain was retrieved from a study of blood T cells in healthy people across ages. Together with a sample-barcoded 5' primer, a J-beta primer mix was included in a second PCR lasting roughly 6 to 12 cycles. Each CDR3 protein is one row after TCRdb ran MiXCR on the 5' RACE reads. The sample contains approximately 1.5 million distinct CDR3 sequences, roughly 43% of which appear only once. This clonotype turned up a few times. V was pared by 3 bases and J by 5 bases, with 19 bases between. This CDR3 region has 16 residues. The germline V gene has CDR1 SGDLS and CDR2 YYNGEE. The V call is TRBV9, the J call TRBJ2-3; D is tentatively TRBD1 or TRBD2 (5 bases each). Material for sequencing was blood. The receptor's source is a woman aged 18-29 years in good health. CDR3 DNA sequence: TGTGCCAGCAGCGGAATCGGGGCGAGTGGGGTAGATACGCAGTATTTT. Its protein product is CASSGIGASGVDTQYF.